Given below is one T cell receptor beta chain in context. Its antigen is still unknown. No much larger clone exists at a distance of one base, and base qualities are not known. TCRbeta CDR3 regions were amplified from genomic DNA by means of the immunoSEQ Assay, a bias-controlled multiplex PCR. The original methods were these. The number of nucleated cells in each sample was estimated from the amplification of reference gene primers within the assay. Sequence reads were collapsed and filtered to measure the absolute abundance of every unique TCRbeta CDR3 rearrangement. Productive Simpson clonality was computed per sample as the square root of Simpson's diversity index over productive rearrangements. TCRdb stores this immuneACCESS table with in-frame sequences only. Part of the clones is absent; in the studies checked, under half of the shortfall reflects unresolved V genes, and no reason is known for the rest. The V and J calls and clone size are taken from that table; D and trimming were inferred from the DNA. The sample includes approximately 410,000 clones, with 75% to 90% observed a single time. The leading ten clones occupy roughly 1.4% of the sample.

These data belong to a study of blood T cell repertoires in COVID-19 (dated by TCRdb to about 2020). Study-wide context: Samples from collaborators originated in the United States, Italy and Spain and spanned both the acute and convalescent phases of COVID-19. The repertoires were made available in a free public database intended to serve as a resource for research on the immune response to SARS-CoV-2. The prospective study material was composed of cDNA or gDNA derived from T cells, B-cell-depleted T cells, or PBMCs. Where available, HLA class I and class II types were taken from metadata supplied by the sample provider and were not determined by assay-based typing. Nearly every sample came with metadata listing a de-identified subject ID, COVID-19 status, age in years and sex. The samples were drawn from two sources: the first 160 participants of the ongoing ImmuneRACE study, and approximately 1,300 subjects contributed by 6 global collaborators. The dataset comprised deeply sampled blood TCRbeta repertoires from subjects exposed to, actively infected with, or recovered from COVID-19. Study-level results and caveats: The amount of clinical and demographic metadata varied by source and participant and was provided uncurated.

Whole blood was collected in K2EDTA tubes by collaborating institutions according to the institutions' own protocols. For TCRbeta analysis, collaborators shipped samples in one of three forms: frozen whole blood, isolated PBMCs, or DNA extracted from either of those sample types. The receptor was derived from a woman between 25 and 40 years old with active or convalescent COVID-19. The sequencing sample was made of peripheral blood.

The nucleotides are TGTGCCAGCTCACCCTTAGCGGAATCAGATACGCAGTATTTT. It translates to CASSPLAESDTQYF. In this chain, TRBV18 is recombined with TRBJ2-3; the D gene is perhaps TRBD2, from 6 matching bases. CDR1 and CDR2, looked up from the germline V gene, are KGHSH and LQKENI. The CDR3, from cysteine to phenylalanine, totals 14 residues. The only DNA kept is the CDR3, 42 bases in frame from the first base. V is clipped by 3 bases and J by 4 bases, and the sequence between their germline boundaries is 11 bases long.